Presented here are 14 T cell receptor beta chains from one specimen sequenced in a study of blood T cells in healthy people across ages. It was with a sample-barcoded 5' primer and a J-beta primer mix that a second PCR of about 6 to 11 cycles was run. One entry per CDR3 protein results from TCRdb running MiXCR on the 5' RACE reads. The sample lists 550,000 to 750,000 distinct CDR3 sequences; over 20% were seen once. What was sequenced was blood. The receptors here all came from a man between 65 and 85 years old in good health.

About this clonotype: No conserved phenylalanine or tryptophan is present at the end of the CDR3, so a read error is the likely explanation. The chain couples TRBV27 to TRBJ2-1; D not certain. The V and J ends lost 4 bases and 2 bases respectively, with 6 bases between them. This CDR3 has 13 amino acids. Germline V CDR1 and CDR2: MNHEY, SMNVEV (reference sequence). The CDR3 DNA reads TGTGCCAGCAGTTATCGACCCTACAATGAGCAGTTCTTG. Translated, it gives CASSYRPYNEQFL.

The rearrangement links TRBV25-1 to TRBJ2-7; no definite D call. The CDR3 totals 13 residues. The V gene's germline CDR1 is MGHDK and CDR2 SYGVNS. Trimming pared 4 bases from V and 4 bases from J, leaving 11 bases between. Here the CDR3 reads CASSAGFKYEQYF. Here the CDR3 DNA reads TGTGCCAGCAGTGCCGGCTTCAAGTACGAGCAGTACTTC.

The V gene is TRBV6-2 or TRBV6-3, the J gene TRBJ2-5; the D is unclear. The J call may be mistaken, given a closer DNA end match to TRBJ2-7. Germline loops: CDR1 MNHEY, CDR2 SVGEGT. The CDR3 contains 16 residues. The CDR3 nucleotides are TGTGCCAGCAGTTACCCCGGCGGCGGTAGCTCCTACGAGCAGTACTTC. Residues: CASSYPGGGSSYEQYF.

The sample holds many counts of this clonotype. The chain couples TRBV20-1 to TRBJ2-1; tentative D call: TRBD2 (5 bases). The CDR3 covers 16 residues. V shed 3 bases and J shed 0 bases, with 15 bases lying between them. The germline V gene encodes CDR1 DFQATT and CDR2 SNEGSKA (reference sequence). Here the CDR3 DNA reads TGCAGTGCTAGTGGAGGCGCCCAGCTCTCCTACAATGAGCAGTTCTTC. It codes for CSASGGAQLSYNEQFF.

This clonotype appeared a few times. The V gene is TRBV28, the J gene TRBJ2-7, with a weak D call TRBD2 (6 bases). The J call is in doubt because the DNA end fits TRBJ2-1 better. Germline V lookup: CDR1 MDHEN, CDR2 SYDVKM. This CDR3 has 13 residues. The CDR3 is CASSFGGDYEQFF. The CDR3 nucleotides are TGTGCCAGCAGTTTCGGAGGGGACTATGAGCAGTTCTTC.

The chain joins TRBV2 to TRBJ2-2, with D uncertain. This CDR3 spans 15 amino acids. Germline V gene sequence: CDR1 SNHLY, CDR2 FYNNEI. V lost 5 bases to trimming and J lost 0 bases, with 10 bases between them. The CDR3 DNA reads TGTGCCAGCAGTTTCCTCGCCCCGAACACCGGGGAGCTGTTTTTT. It translates to CASSFLAPNTGELFF.

The chain is built from TRBV29-1 and TRBJ1-1; tentatively, D is TRBD1 (5 bases). CDR3 length: 12 residues. The V end lost 4 bases, the J end lost 4 bases, and 10 bases lay between the germline ends. In germline, CDR1 is SQVTM, CDR2 ANQGSEA. The CDR3 DNA follows: TGCAGCGTTGGGACGGGGGGCACTGAAGCTTTCTTT. Translation: CSVGTGGTEAFF.

Only a few counts were recorded for this clonotype. The V gene is TRBV2, the J gene TRBJ2-5; D is unclear. The tail of the sequence fits TRBJ2-7 better, so the J call may be wrong. The CDR3 contains 12 residues. Germline V gene data show CDR1 as SNHLY and CDR2 as FYNNEI. CDR3 amino acids: CASSDQIYEQYF. The CDR3 nucleotides read TGTGCCAGCAGTGACCAGATCTACGAGCAGTACTTC.

As for this clonotype: This may come from a read error, since a much larger clone is one base off. J is TRBJ1-4 and V is TRBV4-1, with a possible D match to TRBD1 (5 bases). There are 15 residues in the CDR3. V gave up 0 bases and J gave up 8 bases, with 13 bases separating them. Germline assignment: CDR1 MGHRA and CDR2 YSYEKL. CDR3 in amino acids: CASSQDYRLGEKLFF. The CDR3 DNA reads TGCGCCAGCAGCCAAGACTACAGGTTGGGGGAAAAACTGTTTTTT.

The chain couples TRBV10-3 to TRBJ1-2; D is unresolved. This CDR3 is 15 amino acids long. Between the trimmed V and J ends, which lost 0 bases and 1 base, there was a span of 9 bases. Per germline, CDR1 ENHRY and CDR2 SYGVKD. This chain's CDR3 is CAISESAGINYGYTF. The DNA of the CDR3 is TGTGCCATCAGTGAGTCCGCAGGCATTAACTATGGCTACACCTTC.

This chain joins TRBV5-6 and TRBJ1-1, with 7 positions matching TRBD1. CDR3 length equals 14 residues. Looked up from germline, CDR1 is SGHDT and CDR2 is YYEEEE. Unmatched junction bases numbered 7, after V lost 6 bases and J lost 2 bases. CDR3: CASILQGPNTEAFF. The CDR3 DNA reads as TGTGCCAGCATATTACAGGGGCCTAACACTGAAGCTTTCTTT.

The CDR3 spells CASSLEGQRADTQYF. CDR3 nucleotides: TGTGCCAGCAGTTTAGAGGGCCAGAGGGCTGATACGCAGTATTTT. The genes are TRBV12-3 or TRBV12-4 and TRBJ2-3, with a possible D match to TRBD2 (5 bases). V lost 1 base to trimming and J lost 6 bases, with 14 bases between them. The CDR3 is 15 residues long.

V is TRBV7-3 and J is TRBJ2-1, with 10 bases identical to TRBD2. V trimming: 5 bases; J trimming: 3 bases; junction bases outside the gene matches: 4. CDR1 and CDR2 (germline): SGHTA, FQGTGA. This CDR3 spans 15 amino acids. Written as DNA, the CDR3 is TGTGCCAGCAGCGTAAGCGGGAGGGGCTACAATGAGCAGTTCTTC. Its translation is CASSVSGRGYNEQFF.

V is TRBV20-1 and J is TRBJ2-1; TRBD2 agrees at 13 bases. This CDR3 contains 15 residues. The germline V gene has CDR1 DFQATT and CDR2 SNEGSKA (reference sequence). V dropped 2 bases and J dropped 6; count of bases not matched to a gene: 4. The CDR3, as DNA: TGCAGTGCTAGATTCGGGACTAGCGGGATCAATGAGCAGTTCTTC. Residues: CSARFGTSGINEQFF.